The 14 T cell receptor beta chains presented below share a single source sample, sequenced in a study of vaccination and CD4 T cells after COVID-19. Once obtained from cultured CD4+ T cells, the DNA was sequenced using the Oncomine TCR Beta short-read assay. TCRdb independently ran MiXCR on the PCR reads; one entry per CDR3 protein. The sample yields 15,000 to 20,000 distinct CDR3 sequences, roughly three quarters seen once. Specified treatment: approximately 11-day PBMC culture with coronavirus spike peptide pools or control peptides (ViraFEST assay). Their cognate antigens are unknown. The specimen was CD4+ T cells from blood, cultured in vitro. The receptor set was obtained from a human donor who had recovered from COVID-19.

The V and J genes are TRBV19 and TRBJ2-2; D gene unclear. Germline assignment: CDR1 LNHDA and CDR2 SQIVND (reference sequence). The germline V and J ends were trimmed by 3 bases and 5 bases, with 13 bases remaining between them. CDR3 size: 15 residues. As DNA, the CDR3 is TGTGCCAGTAGTATTTCCGGAGAGGTGACCGGGGAGCTGTTTTTT. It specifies CASSISGEVTGELFF.

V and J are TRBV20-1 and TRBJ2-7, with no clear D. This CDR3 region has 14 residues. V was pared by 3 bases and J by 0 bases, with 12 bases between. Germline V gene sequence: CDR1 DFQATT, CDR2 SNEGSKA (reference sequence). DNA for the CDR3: TGCAGTGCTAGCTCAAGATACAGCTCCTACGAGCAGTACTTC. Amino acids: CSASSRYSSYEQYF.

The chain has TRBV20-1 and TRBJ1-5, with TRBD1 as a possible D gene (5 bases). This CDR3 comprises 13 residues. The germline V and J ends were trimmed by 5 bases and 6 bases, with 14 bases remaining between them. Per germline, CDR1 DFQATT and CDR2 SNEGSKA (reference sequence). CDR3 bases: TGCAGTGCTGGGGAGGGGCCCGGTCAGCCCCAGCATTTT. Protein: CSAGEGPGQPQHF.

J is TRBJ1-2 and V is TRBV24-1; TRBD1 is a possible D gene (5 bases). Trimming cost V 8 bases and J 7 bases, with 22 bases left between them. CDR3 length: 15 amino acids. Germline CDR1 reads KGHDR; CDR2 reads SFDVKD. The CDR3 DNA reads TGTGCCACCACTGGTTGGGGACGGCCCAGGCGTGGCTACACCTTC. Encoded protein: CATTGWGRPRRGYTF.

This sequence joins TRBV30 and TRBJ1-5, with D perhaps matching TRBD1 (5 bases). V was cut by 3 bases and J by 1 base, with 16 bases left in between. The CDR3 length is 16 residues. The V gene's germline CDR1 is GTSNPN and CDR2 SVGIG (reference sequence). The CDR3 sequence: CAWSSGVTRSNQPQHF. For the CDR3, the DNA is TGTGCCTGGAGCTCGGGGGTGACTAGAAGCAATCAGCCCCAGCATTTT.

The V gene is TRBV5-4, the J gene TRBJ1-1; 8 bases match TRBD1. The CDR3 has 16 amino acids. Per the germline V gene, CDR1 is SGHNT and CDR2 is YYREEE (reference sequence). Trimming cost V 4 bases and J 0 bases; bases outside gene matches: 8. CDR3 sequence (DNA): TGTGCCAGCAGCCCAACCGGACAGGGATTGAACACTGAAGCTTTCTTT. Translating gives CASSPTGQGLNTEAFF.

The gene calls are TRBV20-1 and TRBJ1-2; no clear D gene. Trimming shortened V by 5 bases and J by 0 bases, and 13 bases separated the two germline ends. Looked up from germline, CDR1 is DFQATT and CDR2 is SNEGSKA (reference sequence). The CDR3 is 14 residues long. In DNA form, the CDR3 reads TGCAGTGCTCCCCCAGGAGGCTCTAACTATGGCTACACCTTC. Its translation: CSAPPGGSNYGYTF.

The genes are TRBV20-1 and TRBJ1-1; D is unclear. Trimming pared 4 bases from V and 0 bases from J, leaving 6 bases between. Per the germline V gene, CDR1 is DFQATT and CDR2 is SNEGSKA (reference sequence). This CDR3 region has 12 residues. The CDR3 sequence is CSATRMNTEAFF. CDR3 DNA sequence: TGCAGTGCTACCAGGATGAACACTGAAGCTTTCTTT.

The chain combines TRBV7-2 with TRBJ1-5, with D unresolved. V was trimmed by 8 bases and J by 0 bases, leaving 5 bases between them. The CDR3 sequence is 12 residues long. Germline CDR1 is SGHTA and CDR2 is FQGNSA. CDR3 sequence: CASRDSNQPQHF. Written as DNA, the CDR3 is TGTGCCAGCCGAGATAGCAATCAGCCCCAGCATTTT.

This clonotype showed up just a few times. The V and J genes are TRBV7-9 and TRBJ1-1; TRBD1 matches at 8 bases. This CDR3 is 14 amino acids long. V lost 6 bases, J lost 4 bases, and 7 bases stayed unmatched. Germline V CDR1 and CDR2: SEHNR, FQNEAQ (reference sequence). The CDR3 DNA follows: TGTGCCAGCAGTCCGGACAGGGTGGGCACTGAAGCTTTCTTT. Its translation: CASSPDRVGTEAFF.

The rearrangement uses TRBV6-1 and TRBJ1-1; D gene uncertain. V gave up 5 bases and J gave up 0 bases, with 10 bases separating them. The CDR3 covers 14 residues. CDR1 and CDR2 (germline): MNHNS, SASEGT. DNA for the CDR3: TGTGCCAGCAGTCAACGTCAGATGAACACTGAAGCTTTCTTT. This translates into CASSQRQMNTEAFF.

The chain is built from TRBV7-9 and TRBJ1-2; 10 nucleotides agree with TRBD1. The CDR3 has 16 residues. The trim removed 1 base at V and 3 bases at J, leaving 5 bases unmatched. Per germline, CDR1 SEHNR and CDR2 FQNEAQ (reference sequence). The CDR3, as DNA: TGTGCCAGCAGCTTAGTATTAGGACAGGGGGACTATGGCTACACCTTC. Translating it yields CASSLVLGQGDYGYTF.

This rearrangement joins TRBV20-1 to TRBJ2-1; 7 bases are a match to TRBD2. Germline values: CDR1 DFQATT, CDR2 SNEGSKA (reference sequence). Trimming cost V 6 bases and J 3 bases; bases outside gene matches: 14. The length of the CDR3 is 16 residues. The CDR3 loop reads CSAAQASGLDYNEQFF. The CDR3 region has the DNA TGCAGTGCAGCCCAAGCTAGCGGCCTGGACTACAATGAGCAGTTCTTC.

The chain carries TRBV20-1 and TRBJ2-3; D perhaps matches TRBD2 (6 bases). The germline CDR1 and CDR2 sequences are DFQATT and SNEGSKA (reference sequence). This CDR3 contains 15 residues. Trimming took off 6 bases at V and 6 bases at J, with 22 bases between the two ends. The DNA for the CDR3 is TGCAGTGCACCCGGGACCTCGGAGGGTCTGGATACGCAGTATTTT. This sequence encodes CSAPGTSEGLDTQYF.